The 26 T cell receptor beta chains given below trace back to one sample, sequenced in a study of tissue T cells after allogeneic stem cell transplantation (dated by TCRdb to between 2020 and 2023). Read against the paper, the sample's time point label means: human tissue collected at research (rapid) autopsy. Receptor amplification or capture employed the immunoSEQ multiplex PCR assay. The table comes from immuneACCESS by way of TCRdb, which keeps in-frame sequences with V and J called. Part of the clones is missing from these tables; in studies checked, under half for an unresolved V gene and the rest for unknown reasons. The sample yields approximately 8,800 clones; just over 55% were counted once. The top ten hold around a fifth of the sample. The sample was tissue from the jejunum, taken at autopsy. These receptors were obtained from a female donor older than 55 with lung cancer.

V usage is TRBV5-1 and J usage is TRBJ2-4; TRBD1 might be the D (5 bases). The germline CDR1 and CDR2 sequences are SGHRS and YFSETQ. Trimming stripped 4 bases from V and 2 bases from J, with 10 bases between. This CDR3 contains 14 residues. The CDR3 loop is CASSPDSTKNIQYF. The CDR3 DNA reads TGCGCCAGCAGCCCAGACAGCACCAAAAACATTCAGTACTTC.

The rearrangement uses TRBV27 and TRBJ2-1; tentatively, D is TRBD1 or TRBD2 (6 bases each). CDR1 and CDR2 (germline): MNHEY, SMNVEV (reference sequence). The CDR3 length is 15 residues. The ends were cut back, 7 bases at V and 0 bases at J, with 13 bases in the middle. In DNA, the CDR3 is TGTGCCAGCAAAGTTGAGGGGGGCTCCTACAATGAGCAGTTCTTC. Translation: CASKVEGGSYNEQFF.

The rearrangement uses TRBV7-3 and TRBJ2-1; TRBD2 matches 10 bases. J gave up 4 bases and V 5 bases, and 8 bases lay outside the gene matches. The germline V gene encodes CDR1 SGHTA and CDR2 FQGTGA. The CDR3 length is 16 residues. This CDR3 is CASSGTGTSVYNEQFF. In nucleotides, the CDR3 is TGTGCCAGCAGCGGTACCGGGACTAGCGTATACAATGAGCAGTTCTTC.

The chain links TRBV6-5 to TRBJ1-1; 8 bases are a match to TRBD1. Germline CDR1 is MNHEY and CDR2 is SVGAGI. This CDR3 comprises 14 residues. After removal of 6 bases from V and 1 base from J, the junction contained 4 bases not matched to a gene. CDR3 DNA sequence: TGTGCCAGCAGGCAAGGACAGGGGAACACTGAAGCTTTCTTT. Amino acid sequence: CASRQGQGNTEAFF.

The CDR3 sequence is CASSYKGPVYEQYF. In DNA, the CDR3 is TGTGCCAGCAGTTACAAGGGACCGGTCTACGAGCAGTACTTC. The chain carries TRBV6-5 and TRBJ2-7; D is possibly TRBD1 or TRBD2 (5 bases each). From germline, CDR1 is MNHEY and CDR2 SVGAGI. V gave up 2 bases and J gave up 3 bases, with 11 bases separating them. This CDR3 is built from 14 residues.

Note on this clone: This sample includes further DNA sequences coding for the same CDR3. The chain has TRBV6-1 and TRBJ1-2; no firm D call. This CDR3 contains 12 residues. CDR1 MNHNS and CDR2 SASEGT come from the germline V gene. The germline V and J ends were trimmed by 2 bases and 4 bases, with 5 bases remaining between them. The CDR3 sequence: CASSERLYGYTF. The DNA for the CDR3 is TGTGCCAGCAGTGAACGACTCTATGGCTACACCTTC.

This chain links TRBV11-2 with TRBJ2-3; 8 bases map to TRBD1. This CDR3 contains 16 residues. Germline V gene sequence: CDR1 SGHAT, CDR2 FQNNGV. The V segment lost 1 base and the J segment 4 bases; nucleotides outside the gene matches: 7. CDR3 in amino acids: CASSLGADRVADTQYF. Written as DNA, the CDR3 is TGTGCCAGCAGCTTAGGGGCGGACAGGGTCGCAGATACGCAGTATTTT.

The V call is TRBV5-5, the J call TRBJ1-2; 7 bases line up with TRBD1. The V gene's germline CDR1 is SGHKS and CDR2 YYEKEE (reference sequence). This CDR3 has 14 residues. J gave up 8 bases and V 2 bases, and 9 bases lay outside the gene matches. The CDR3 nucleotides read TGTGCCAGCAGCTTCGACAGGGTGGTTGGCGGCTACACCTTC. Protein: CASSFDRVVGGYTF.

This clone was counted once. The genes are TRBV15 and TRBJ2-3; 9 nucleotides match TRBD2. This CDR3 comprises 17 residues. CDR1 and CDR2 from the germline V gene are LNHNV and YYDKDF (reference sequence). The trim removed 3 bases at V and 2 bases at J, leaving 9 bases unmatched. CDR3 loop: CATSSNSGSIPTDTQYF. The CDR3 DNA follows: TGTGCCACCAGCAGCAATAGCGGGAGTATTCCCACAGATACGCAGTATTTT.

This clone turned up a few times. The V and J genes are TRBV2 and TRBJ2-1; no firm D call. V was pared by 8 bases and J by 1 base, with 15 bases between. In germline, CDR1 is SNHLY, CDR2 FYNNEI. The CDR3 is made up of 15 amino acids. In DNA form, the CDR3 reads TGTGCCAGCGGGGTGGGCGCTATATCCTACAATGAGCAGTTCTTC. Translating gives CASGVGAISYNEQFF.

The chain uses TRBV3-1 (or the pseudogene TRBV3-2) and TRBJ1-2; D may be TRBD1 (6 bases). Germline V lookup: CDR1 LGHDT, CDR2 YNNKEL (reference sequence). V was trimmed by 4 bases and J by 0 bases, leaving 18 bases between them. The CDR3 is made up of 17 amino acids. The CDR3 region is CASSPTKGQSANYGYTF. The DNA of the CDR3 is TGTGCCAGCAGCCCAACGAAAGGACAGTCAGCTAACTATGGCTACACCTTC.

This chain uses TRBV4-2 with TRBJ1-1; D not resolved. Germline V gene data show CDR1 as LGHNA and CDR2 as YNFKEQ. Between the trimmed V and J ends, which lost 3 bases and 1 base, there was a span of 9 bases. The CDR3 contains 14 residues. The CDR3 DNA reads TGTGCCAGCAGCCAGTTCACAGCGAACACTGAAGCTTTCTTT. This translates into CASSQFTANTEAFF.

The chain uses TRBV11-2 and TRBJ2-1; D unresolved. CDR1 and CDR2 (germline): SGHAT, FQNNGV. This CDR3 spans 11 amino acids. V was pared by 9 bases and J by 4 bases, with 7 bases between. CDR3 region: CASTSYNEQFF. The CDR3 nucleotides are TGTGCCAGTACCTCGTACAATGAGCAGTTCTTC. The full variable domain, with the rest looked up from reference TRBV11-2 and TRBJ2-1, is EAGVAQSPRYKIIEKRQSVAFWCNPISGHATLYWYQQILGQGPKLLIQFQNNGVVDDSQLPKDRFSAERLKGVDSTLKIQPAKLEDSAVYLCASTSYNEQFFGPGTRLTVL.

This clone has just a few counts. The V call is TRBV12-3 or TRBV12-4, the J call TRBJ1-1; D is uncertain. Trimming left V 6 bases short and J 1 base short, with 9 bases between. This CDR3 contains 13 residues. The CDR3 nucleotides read TGTGCCAGCAGAGAACAAACGAACACTGAAGCTTTCTTT. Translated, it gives CASREQTNTEAFF.

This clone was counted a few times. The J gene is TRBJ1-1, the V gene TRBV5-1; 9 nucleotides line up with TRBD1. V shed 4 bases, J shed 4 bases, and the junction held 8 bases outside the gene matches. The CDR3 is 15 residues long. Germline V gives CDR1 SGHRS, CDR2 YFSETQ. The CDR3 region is CASSGGTGSSTEAFF. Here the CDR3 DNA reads TGCGCCAGCAGCGGGGGGACAGGGAGTAGCACTGAAGCTTTCTTT. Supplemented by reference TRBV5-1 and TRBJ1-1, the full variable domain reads KAGVTQTPRYLIKTRGQQVTLSCSPISGHRSVSWYQQTPGQGLQFLFEYFSETQRNKGNFPGRFSGRQFSNSRSEMNVSTLELGDSALYLCASSGGTGSSTEAFFGQGTRLTVV.

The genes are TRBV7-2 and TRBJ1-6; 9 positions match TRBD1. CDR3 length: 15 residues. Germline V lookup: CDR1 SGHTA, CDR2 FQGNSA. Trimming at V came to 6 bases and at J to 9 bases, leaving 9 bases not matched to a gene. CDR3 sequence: CASRGPGQGTSPLHF. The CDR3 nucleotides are TGTGCCAGCAGGGGACCGGGACAGGGTACTTCACCCCTCCACTTT.

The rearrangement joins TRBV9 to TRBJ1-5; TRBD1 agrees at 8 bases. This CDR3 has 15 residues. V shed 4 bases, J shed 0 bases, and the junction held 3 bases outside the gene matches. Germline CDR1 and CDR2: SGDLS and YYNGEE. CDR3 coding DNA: TGTGCCAGCAGCAGAGACAGGGGTAGCAATCAGCCCCAGCATTTT. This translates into CASSRDRGSNQPQHF.

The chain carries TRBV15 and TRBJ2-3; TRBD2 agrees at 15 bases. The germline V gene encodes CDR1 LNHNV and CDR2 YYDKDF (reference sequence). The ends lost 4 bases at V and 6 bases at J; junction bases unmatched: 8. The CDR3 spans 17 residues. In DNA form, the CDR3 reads TGTGCCACCAGCACTGGGGGGACTAGCGGGAGGAGGGATACGCAGTATTTT. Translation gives CATSTGGTSGRRDTQYF.

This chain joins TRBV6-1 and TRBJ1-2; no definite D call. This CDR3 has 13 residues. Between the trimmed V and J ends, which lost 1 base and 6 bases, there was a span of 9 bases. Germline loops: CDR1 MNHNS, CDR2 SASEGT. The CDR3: CASSEEAGDGYTF. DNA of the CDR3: TGTGCCAGCAGTGAAGAGGCCGGGGATGGCTACACCTTC.

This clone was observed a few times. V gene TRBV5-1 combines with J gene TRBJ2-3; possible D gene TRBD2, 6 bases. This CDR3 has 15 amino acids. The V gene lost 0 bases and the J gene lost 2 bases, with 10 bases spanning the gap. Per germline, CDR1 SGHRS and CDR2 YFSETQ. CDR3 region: CASSLVAGPTDTQYF. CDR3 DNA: TGCGCCAGCAGCTTGGTGGCGGGACCCACAGATACGCAGTATTTT.

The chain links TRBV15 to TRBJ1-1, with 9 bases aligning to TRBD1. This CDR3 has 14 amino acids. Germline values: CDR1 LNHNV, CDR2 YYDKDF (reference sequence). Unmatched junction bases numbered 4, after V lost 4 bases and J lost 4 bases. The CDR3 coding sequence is TGTGCCACCAGCATGGGGACAGGGCTCACTGAAGCTTTCTTT. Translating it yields CATSMGTGLTEAFF.

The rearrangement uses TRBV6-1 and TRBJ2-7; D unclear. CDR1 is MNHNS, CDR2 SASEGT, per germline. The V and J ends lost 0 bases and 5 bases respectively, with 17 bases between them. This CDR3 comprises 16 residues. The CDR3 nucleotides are TGTGCCAGCAGTGAAGCTGCCAGCCGAGGCCCTCACGAGCAGTACTTC. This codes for CASSEAASRGPHEQYF.

The CDR3 DNA is TGTGCCAGCAGCACTGTCGGTCCCGGGATGGAAGCTTTCTTT. Translating gives CASSTVGPGMEAFF. The J gene is TRBJ1-1, the V gene TRBV6-5; D remains unclear. CDR3 length equals 14 residues. Germline lookup yields CDR1 MNHEY and CDR2 SVGAGI. Trimming left V 6 bases short and J 8 bases short, with 19 bases between.

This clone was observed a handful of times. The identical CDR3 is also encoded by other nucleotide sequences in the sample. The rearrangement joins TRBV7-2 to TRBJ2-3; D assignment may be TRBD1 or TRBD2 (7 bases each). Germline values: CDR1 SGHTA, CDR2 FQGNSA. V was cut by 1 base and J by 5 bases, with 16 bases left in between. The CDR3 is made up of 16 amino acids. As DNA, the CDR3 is TGTGCCAGCAGCTTAGTAGGGGGCAGGGGGGGAGATACGCAGTATTTT. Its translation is CASSLVGGRGGDTQYF.

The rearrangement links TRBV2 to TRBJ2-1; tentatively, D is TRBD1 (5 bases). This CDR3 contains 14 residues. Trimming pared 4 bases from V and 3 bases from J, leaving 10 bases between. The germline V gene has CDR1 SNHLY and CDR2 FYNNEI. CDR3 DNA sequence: TGTGCCAGCAGTGCAAGGGGTCGCTACAATGAGCAGTTCTTC. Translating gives CASSARGRYNEQFF.

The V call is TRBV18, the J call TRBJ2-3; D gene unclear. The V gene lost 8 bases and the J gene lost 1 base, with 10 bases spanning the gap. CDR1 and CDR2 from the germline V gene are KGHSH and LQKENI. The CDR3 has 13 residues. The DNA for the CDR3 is TGTGCCAGCACGATAACGGGCACAGATACGCAGTATTTT. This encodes CASTITGTDTQYF.